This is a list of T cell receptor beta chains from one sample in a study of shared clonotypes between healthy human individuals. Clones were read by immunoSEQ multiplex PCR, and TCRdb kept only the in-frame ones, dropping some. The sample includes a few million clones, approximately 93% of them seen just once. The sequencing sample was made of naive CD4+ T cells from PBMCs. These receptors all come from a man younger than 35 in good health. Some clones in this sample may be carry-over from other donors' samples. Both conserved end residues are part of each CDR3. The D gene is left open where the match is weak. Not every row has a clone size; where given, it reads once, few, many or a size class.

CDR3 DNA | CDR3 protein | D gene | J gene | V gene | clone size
TGTGCCAGCAGTTCCGGACAGGGTTCGGGAGAGACCCAGTACTTC | CASSSGQGSGETQYF | TRBD1 | TRBJ2-5 | TRBV2 | NA
TGTGCCGACGGGACAGCCTATGGCTACACCTTC | CADGTAYGYTF | TRBD1 | TRBJ1-2 | TRBV6-1 | NA
TGCGCCAGCAGCTTGGACGGTCAGCCGGGACTAGCGGGGAGCACAGATACGCAGTATTTT | CASSLDGQPGLAGSTDTQYF | TRBD2 | TRBJ2-3 | TRBV5-1 | once
TGCGCCAGCAGCTCTACCGGGACAGGGTTGCACAATGAGCAGTTCTTC | CASSSTGTGLHNEQFF | TRBD1 | TRBJ2-1 | TRBV5-1 | once
TGTGCCAGCAGTTTACTAGCGGGAGGACCTCGGGAGCAGTACTTC | CASSLLAGGPREQYF | TRBD2 | TRBJ2-7 | TRBV28 | NA
TGTGCCACCAGCAGGGGAAGGGGTGGGGAGACCCAGTACTTC | CATSRGRGGETQYF | NA | TRBJ2-5 | TRBV15 | NA
TGTGCCTGGATCCCCTATACCGGGACAGGGATGGTGGGTGGCTACACCTTC | CAWIPYTGTGMVGGYTF | TRBD1 | TRBJ1-2 | TRBV30 | NA
TGTGCCAGCAACTTAGCGGGAGCGGCAGAGACCCAGTACTTC | CASNLAGAAETQYF | TRBD2 | TRBJ2-5 | TRBV5-4 | NA
TGTGCCAGCAGTTTATGGACAGGGGTCTACACTGAAGCTTTCTTT | CASSLWTGVYTEAFF | TRBD1 | TRBJ1-1 | TRBV28 | NA
TGTGCCAGCAGCCTCCCGTATTACGAGCAGTACTTC | CASSLPYYEQYF | NA | TRBJ2-7 | TRBV28 | NA
TGTGCCAGCAGGGGAGGGGGGTTGAGCTCCTACAATGAGCAGTTCTTC | CASRGGGLSSYNEQFF | NA | TRBJ2-1 | TRBV28 | NA
TGTGCCAGCAGCCAATTGGTCTTACTAGCTGGCGATGAGCAGTTCTTC | CASSQLVLLAGDEQFF | NA | TRBJ2-1 | TRBV11-2 | NA
TGTGCCAGCTCCCTTCCCGGGACAACGAACACCGGGGAGCTGTTTTTT | CASSLPGTTNTGELFF | NA | TRBJ2-2 | TRBV28 | NA
TGTGCCAGCAGCTCCCTCGGGGGCGTCTATGGCTACACCTTC | CASSSLGGVYGYTF | NA | TRBJ1-2 | TRBV9 | NA
TGTGCCAGTAGTATCACAGGAGGAACCTACGAGCAGTACTTC | CASSITGGTYEQYF | NA | TRBJ2-7 | TRBV19 | NA
TGTGCCAGCAGTTTATTGGTTGACACTGAAGCTTTCTTT | CASSLLVDTEAFF | NA | TRBJ1-1 | TRBV27 | NA
TGCGCCAGCACCGATGGGGGACAGGGAAAAAACATTCAGTACTTC | CASTDGGQGKNIQYF | TRBD1 | TRBJ2-4 | TRBV5-1 | NA
TGTGCCAGCAGTATAAGGGACAGCACTAACTATGGCTACACCTTC | CASSIRDSTNYGYTF | TRBD1 | TRBJ1-2 | TRBV2 | NA
TGTGCCAGCAGTTTTTCAGGCACCCAGAGTAGCAATCAGCCCCAGCATTTT | CASSFSGTQSSNQPQHF | NA | TRBJ1-5 | TRBV28 | NA
TGTGCCAGTAGTCCACTAGCGGGAGGGCGTAGCTCCTACAATGAGCAGTTCTTC | CASSPLAGGRSSYNEQFF | TRBD2 | TRBJ2-1 | TRBV19 | NA
TGTGCCAGCAGCTTAACGTTCCTGGGAAGGCAGTATTTT | CASSLTFLGRQYF | NA | TRBJ2-3 | TRBV7-3 | NA
TGTGCCAGTAGTATAGCAGGGGTGCATGAGCAGTTCTTC | CASSIAGVHEQFF | NA | TRBJ2-1 | TRBV19 | NA
TGCGCCAGCAGCAGCACACAGGTGATGAACACTGAAGCTTTCTTT | CASSSTQVMNTEAFF | NA | TRBJ1-1 | TRBV5-1 | NA
TGTGCCAGTTGGGACAGGGCATCCTACGAGCAGTACTTC | CASWDRASYEQYF | TRBD1 | TRBJ2-7 | TRBV28 | NA
TGTGCCAGCAGTTTAATACGGGGGGCGGACACTGAAGCTTTCTTT | CASSLIRGADTEAFF | NA | TRBJ1-1 | TRBV27 | NA
TGTGCCAGCCCCGAAAGCACCAGGACAGGGGAAGAGACCCAGTACTTC | CASPESTRTGEETQYF | TRBD1 | TRBJ2-5 | TRBV2 | NA
TGTGCCAGCCGGGGACTAGCGGGGAGGCAAGAGCAGTACTTC | CASRGLAGRQEQYF | TRBD2 | TRBJ2-7 | TRBV27 | NA
TGTGCCAGCAGCCTCTCCGGACGGGCAACTAATGAAAAACTGTTTTTT | CASSLSGRATNEKLFF | NA | TRBJ1-4 | TRBV5-4 | NA
TGTGCCAGCAGCTTGGGAACTAGCGGTAAAACCGGGGAGCTGTTTTTT | CASSLGTSGKTGELFF | TRBD2 | TRBJ2-2 | TRBV5-4 | NA
TGTGCCTGGAGTGTAAGAGGGGCAGATACGCAGTATTTT | CAWSVRGADTQYF | NA | TRBJ2-3 | TRBV30 | NA
TGTGCCAGTAGATCGGCCTCGGACAGGGGAATTCCCCACGAGCAGTACTTC | CASRSASDRGIPHEQYF | TRBD1 | TRBJ2-7 | TRBV19 | NA
TGTGCCAGCAGTCCGATCGGACTAGCGGGAGTCTACGAGCAGTACTTC | CASSPIGLAGVYEQYF | TRBD2 | TRBJ2-7 | TRBV28 | NA
TGTGCCAGCAGCTCGCTCAGGAACACTGAAGCTTTCTTT | CASSSLRNTEAFF | NA | TRBJ1-1 | TRBV14 | NA
TGTGCCAGCAGCGTAGGGGGCTCCTACAATGAGCAGTTCTTC | CASSVGGSYNEQFF | NA | TRBJ2-1 | TRBV9 | NA
TGTGCCAGCAGCAAGGCGGGAGGGATGAACACTGAAGCTTTCTTT | CASSKAGGMNTEAFF | NA | TRBJ1-1 | TRBV7-2 | NA
TGTGCCAGCAGTTACTCGGGGAATTTAAACTATGGCTACACCTTC | CASSYSGNLNYGYTF | NA | TRBJ1-2 | TRBV6-5 | once